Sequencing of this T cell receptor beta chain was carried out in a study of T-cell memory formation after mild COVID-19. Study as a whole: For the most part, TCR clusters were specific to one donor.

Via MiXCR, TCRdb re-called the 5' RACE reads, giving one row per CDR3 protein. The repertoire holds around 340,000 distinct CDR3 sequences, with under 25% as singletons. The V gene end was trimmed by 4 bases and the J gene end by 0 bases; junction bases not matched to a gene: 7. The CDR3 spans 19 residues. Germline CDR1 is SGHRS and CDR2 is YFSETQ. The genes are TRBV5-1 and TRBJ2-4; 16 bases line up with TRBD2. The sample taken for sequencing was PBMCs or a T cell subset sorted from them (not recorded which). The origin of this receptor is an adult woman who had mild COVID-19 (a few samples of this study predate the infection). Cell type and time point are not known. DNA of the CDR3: TGCGCCAGCAGCCCCGGGACTAGCGGGAGGGCCGAAGCCAAAAACATTCAGTACTTC. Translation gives CASSPGTSGRAEAKNIQYF.